The 19 T cell receptor beta chains in this list originate from one sample, sequenced in a study of blood T cell repertoires in COVID-19. The method was immunoSEQ multiplex PCR; TCRdb's version includes in-frame clones alone and lacks a portion of them. The sample consists of 200,000 to 300,000 clones, about 87% of them appearing once. Sequenced input: peripheral blood. The source of these receptors is a woman in her fifties or sixties with acute or convalescent COVID-19.

This clone was detected a few times. The chain uses TRBV29-1 and TRBJ2-3, with 15 bases matching TRBD2. Germline V gene data show CDR1 as SQVTM and CDR2 as ANQGSEA. With V trimmed by 3 bases and J by 0 bases, 19 bases remained unmatched. The CDR3 is made up of 22 amino acids. The CDR3 DNA is TGCAGCGTTGACGAATACCGCCTGGGACTAGCGGGAGGACGAGATAGCACAGATACGCAGTATTTT. Protein: CSVDEYRLGLAGGRDSTDTQYF.

The chain joins TRBV2 to TRBJ1-5, with TRBD1 as a possible D gene (5 bases). The CDR3 covers 14 residues. V gave up 9 bases and J gave up 5 bases, with 17 bases separating them. Per germline, CDR1 SNHLY and CDR2 FYNNEI. The CDR3 nucleotides read TGTGCCAGTGCCGAAGGGGCATCATATCAGCCCCAGCATTTT. It encodes CASAEGASYQPQHF.

The J gene is TRBJ2-7, the V gene TRBV27, with 7 bases identical to TRBD1. The CDR3 length is 15 residues. CDR1 is MNHEY and CDR2 is SMNVEV in the germline V gene (reference sequence). V was pared by 6 bases and J by 6 bases, with 14 bases of the junction left unmatched. Here the CDR3 DNA reads TGTGCCAGCAGGTCCCGAACACAGGGGTCAACCGAGCAGTACTTC. This sequence encodes CASRSRTQGSTEQYF.

CDR3: CASSLESNYEQYF. In DNA form, the CDR3 reads TGTGCCAGCAGCTTAGAATCCAACTACGAGCAGTACTTC. The chain carries TRBV11-1 and TRBJ2-7; unclear D gene. The CDR3 is 13 amino acids. With 1 base removed from V and 3 bases from J, the gap between germline ends came to 7 bases. CDR1 and CDR2 from the germline V gene are SGHAT and FQDESV (reference sequence).

The chain employs TRBV11-2 and TRBJ2-1; tentatively, D is TRBD1 (6 bases). The CDR3 spans 15 residues. V was pared by 3 bases and J by 2 bases, with 11 bases between. From germline, CDR1 is SGHAT and CDR2 FQNNGV. The chain's CDR3 is CASSLGAGAYNEQFF. CDR3 sequence (DNA): TGTGCCAGCAGCTTGGGGGCAGGGGCCTACAATGAGCAGTTCTTC.

This sequence joins TRBV27 and TRBJ2-3; weak D call: TRBD2 (5 bases). V was pared by 2 bases and J by 8 bases, with 8 bases between. This CDR3 spans 12 amino acids. Germline CDR1 and CDR2: MNHEY and SMNVEV (reference sequence). The CDR3 loop is CASSLLRGTQYF. The CDR3 bases are TGTGCCAGCAGTTTACTCCGGGGTACGCAGTATTTT.

This clone appeared once. The gene calls are TRBV7-3 and TRBJ2-3, with 8 bases lining up with TRBD1. J lost 6 bases, V lost 3 bases, and 2 bases had no gene match. CDR1 is SGHTA, CDR2 FQGTGA, per germline. The CDR3 extends over 13 amino acids. The CDR3 is CASSLTGADTQYF. In nucleotides, the CDR3 is TGTGCCAGCAGCTTGACAGGGGCGGATACGCAGTATTTT. The full variable domain, completed using reference TRBV7-3 and TRBJ2-3, is GAGVSQTPSNKVTEKGKYVELRCDPISGHTALYWYRQSLGQGPEFLIYFQGTGAADDSGLPNDRFFAVRPEGSVSTLKIQRTERGDSAVYLCASSLTGADTQYFGPGTRLTVL.

This rearrangement joins TRBV13 to TRBJ1-2; unclear D gene. The CDR3 has 14 residues. V was clipped by 2 bases and J by 8 bases, with 15 bases between them. Germline CDR1 reads PRHDT; CDR2 reads FYEKMQ (reference sequence). The chain's CDR3 is CASSLFSSTGGYTF. The DNA for the CDR3 is TGTGCCAGCAGCTTATTTAGTAGTACGGGGGGCTACACCTTC.

The chain recombines TRBV30 with TRBJ1-6; 8 positions agree with TRBD1. Germline V gene lookup returns CDR1 GTSNPN and CDR2 SVGIG (reference sequence). The junction had 10 bases not matched to a gene; V was cut back by 3 bases and J by 9 bases. The CDR3 has 15 amino acids. CDR3: CAWRVLRGRGSPLHF. CDR3 bases: TGTGCCTGGAGGGTACTCAGGGGGCGAGGTTCACCCCTCCACTTT.

V is TRBV20-1 and J is TRBJ1-1; weak D call: TRBD1 (6 bases). Germline V gene lookup returns CDR1 DFQATT and CDR2 SNEGSKA (reference sequence). The V gene lost 3 bases and the J gene lost 3 bases, with 11 bases spanning the gap. The CDR3 covers 13 residues. CDR3 region: CSASLYRDTEAFF. The CDR3 region has the DNA TGCAGTGCTAGTCTGTACAGGGACACTGAAGCTTTCTTT.

The chain has TRBV2 and TRBJ1-4; tentative D call: TRBD1 (6 bases). The CDR3 has 15 amino acids. CDR1 and CDR2 (germline): SNHLY, FYNNEI. V was cut by 8 bases and J by 5 bases, with 18 bases left in between. The CDR3 spells CASFPRQVANEKLFF. The CDR3 coding sequence is TGTGCCAGCTTTCCTCGACAGGTGGCAAATGAAAAACTGTTTTTT.

To note about this clone: Given a much more abundant clone one base away, this may be a read error. This chain uses TRBV7-3 with TRBJ2-7; 11 nucleotides match TRBD2. The junction had 2 bases not matched to a gene; V was cut back by 5 bases and J by 2 bases. Germline values: CDR1 SGHTA, CDR2 FQGTGA. The CDR3 is 14 amino acids. CDR3 amino acids: CASSVAGGPYEQYF. DNA of the CDR3: TGTGCCAGCAGCGTAGCGGGAGGGCCCTACGAGCAGTACTTC.

This clone was picked up one time. The rearrangement uses TRBV18 and TRBJ2-3, with 11 bases lining up with TRBD2. The germline V gene encodes CDR1 KGHSH and CDR2 LQKENI. CDR3 length: 18 amino acids. V dropped 6 bases and J dropped 0; count of bases not matched to a gene: 11. CDR3 residues: CASSKQIGTSGSTDTQYF. In nucleotides, the CDR3 is TGTGCCAGCTCGAAACAGATTGGGACTAGCGGTAGCACAGATACGCAGTATTTT.

This clone was seen a handful of times. This rearrangement joins TRBV7-2 to TRBJ2-3; 10 nucleotides align to TRBD2. Germline CDR1 and CDR2: SGHTA and FQGNSA. CDR3 length: 17 amino acids. V lost 1 base, J lost 2 bases, and 6 bases stayed unmatched. The CDR3 is CASSLVASGRATDTQYF. The DNA for the CDR3 is TGTGCCAGCAGCTTAGTTGCGAGCGGGAGGGCCACAGATACGCAGTATTTT.

J is TRBJ2-3 and V is TRBV6-1; a possible D gene is TRBD2 (6 bases). The CDR3 is 14 residues long. V dropped 6 bases and J dropped 4 bases, with 14 bases sitting between them. Looked up from germline, CDR1 is MNHNS and CDR2 is SASEGT. The CDR3 region is CASRHREIADTQYF. The CDR3 DNA reads as TGTGCCAGCAGGCACCGGGAGATAGCAGATACGCAGTATTTT.

V usage is TRBV6-1 and J usage is TRBJ1-4; D gene ambiguous. Trimming removed 1 base at V and 5 bases at J, with 14 bases between. There are 16 residues in the CDR3. Germline CDR1 MNHNS, CDR2 SASEGT. CDR3: CASSEVPGRANEKLFF. Here the CDR3 DNA reads TGTGCCAGCAGTGAAGTTCCCGGGAGGGCCAATGAAAAACTGTTTTTT.

The genes are TRBV28 and TRBJ1-1, with a weak D call TRBD1 (5 bases). CDR3 size: 15 residues. Deletions cut 4 bases from V and 2 bases from J, with 14 bases between. The germline V gene has CDR1 MDHEN and CDR2 SYDVKM. The CDR3 sequence: CASSSPQGGNTEAFF. DNA of the CDR3: TGTGCCAGCAGTTCCCCCCAGGGAGGAAACACTGAAGCTTTCTTT.

V and J are TRBV5-1 and TRBJ1-5; 7 nucleotides align to TRBD1. The junction had 7 bases not matched to a gene; V was cut back by 4 bases and J by 9 bases. The CDR3 covers 13 residues. CDR1 SGHRS and CDR2 YFSETQ come from the germline V gene. This chain's CDR3 is CASSQQGVGPQHF. Written as DNA, the CDR3 is TGCGCCAGCAGCCAGCAGGGGGTGGGGCCCCAGCATTTT.

A note on this clone: Other DNA sequences in the same sample also yield this CDR3. The rearrangement links TRBV7-3 to TRBJ2-1; D is uncertain. Germline V gene sequence: CDR1 SGHTA, CDR2 FQGTGA. Trimming shortened V by 0 bases and J by 7 bases, and 4 bases separated the two germline ends. The CDR3 runs to 12 residues. The CDR3 loop reads CASSLTANEQFF. The CDR3 region has the DNA TGTGCCAGCAGCTTAACGGCTAATGAGCAGTTCTTC.